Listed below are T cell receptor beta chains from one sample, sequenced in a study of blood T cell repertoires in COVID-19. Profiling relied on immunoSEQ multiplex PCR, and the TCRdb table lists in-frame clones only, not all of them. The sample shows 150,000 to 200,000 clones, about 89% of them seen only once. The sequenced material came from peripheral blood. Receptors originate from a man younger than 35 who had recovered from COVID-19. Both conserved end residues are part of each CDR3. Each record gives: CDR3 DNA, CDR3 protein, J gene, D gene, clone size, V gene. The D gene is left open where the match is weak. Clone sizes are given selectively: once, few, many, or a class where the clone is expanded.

cdr3_nt: TGTGCCAGCAGCTCCGGACAGGGGGGCTACGAGCAGTACTTC
cdr3_aa: CASSSGQGGYEQYF
j_call: TRBJ2-7
d_call: TRBD1
clone_size: .
v_call: TRBV5-5

cdr3_nt: TGTGCCAGCAGCCCAGGTATACAAGAGACCCAGTACTTC
cdr3_aa: CASSPGIQETQYF
j_call: TRBJ2-5
d_call: .
clone_size: .
v_call: TRBV7-8

cdr3_nt: TGTGCCAGCAGCCTTCAGGGGGCCTCCGGGGAGCTGTTTTTT
cdr3_aa: CASSLQGASGELFF
j_call: TRBJ2-2
d_call: TRBD1
clone_size: .
v_call: TRBV3-1/TRBV3-2

cdr3_nt: TGCGCCAGCAGTGAGTCGATGCTAAGCACAGATACGCAGTATTTT
cdr3_aa: CASSESMLSTDTQYF
j_call: TRBJ2-3
d_call: .
clone_size: .
v_call: TRBV10-2

cdr3_nt: TGCGCCAGCAGAACCGGGACTAGCGACACCGGGGAGCTGTTTTTT
cdr3_aa: CASRTGTSDTGELFF
j_call: TRBJ2-2
d_call: TRBD2
clone_size: many
v_call: TRBV5-1

cdr3_nt: TGTGCCAGAATCGCCGGGACAGGGGGCTACGAGCAGTACTTC
cdr3_aa: CARIAGTGGYEQYF
j_call: TRBJ2-7
d_call: TRBD1
clone_size: .
v_call: TRBV6-5

cdr3_nt: TGTGCCAGCCGGGCGCCGACAGGGGAGGCCAATGGCTACACCTTC
cdr3_aa: CASRAPTGEANGYTF
j_call: TRBJ1-2
d_call: TRBD1
clone_size: once
v_call: TRBV28

cdr3_nt: TGTGCCTGGAGTTTATCCCTAGCGGTTGTCTATGAGCAGTTCTTC
cdr3_aa: CAWSLSLAVVYEQFF
j_call: TRBJ2-1
d_call: TRBD2
clone_size: .
v_call: TRBV30

cdr3_nt: TGCGCCAGCAGCCAAGTTTCGACCGGGGAGCTGTTTTTT
cdr3_aa: CASSQVSTGELFF
j_call: TRBJ2-2
d_call: .
clone_size: .
v_call: TRBV4-1

cdr3_nt: TGTGCCAGCCAGACAGCGAGAAGAGAAAAACTGTTTTTT
cdr3_aa: CASQTARREKLFF
j_call: TRBJ1-4
d_call: .
clone_size: .
v_call: TRBV6-6

cdr3_nt: TGTGCCAGCAGCCACCAACTAGCGGCTGATTACAATGAGCAGTTCTTC
cdr3_aa: CASSHQLAADYNEQFF
j_call: TRBJ2-1
d_call: TRBD2
clone_size: .
v_call: TRBV3-1/TRBV3-2

cdr3_nt: TGCGCCAGCAGCCAGCAACTAGCGGGTGGCACAGATACGCAGTATTTT
cdr3_aa: CASSQQLAGGTDTQYF
j_call: TRBJ2-3
d_call: TRBD2
clone_size: .
v_call: TRBV4-1

cdr3_nt: TGTGCCACCCAAGGAACGAGGGGACTAGCGGGAGGGCCGTGGCGAAATGAGCAGTTCTTC
cdr3_aa: CATQGTRGLAGGPWRNEQFF
j_call: TRBJ2-1
d_call: TRBD2
clone_size: .
v_call: TRBV15

cdr3_nt: TGTGCCATCAGGAGTGAAGGAGCTGAAGCTTTCTTT
cdr3_aa: CAIRSEGAEAFF
j_call: TRBJ1-1
d_call: .
clone_size: .
v_call: TRBV10-3